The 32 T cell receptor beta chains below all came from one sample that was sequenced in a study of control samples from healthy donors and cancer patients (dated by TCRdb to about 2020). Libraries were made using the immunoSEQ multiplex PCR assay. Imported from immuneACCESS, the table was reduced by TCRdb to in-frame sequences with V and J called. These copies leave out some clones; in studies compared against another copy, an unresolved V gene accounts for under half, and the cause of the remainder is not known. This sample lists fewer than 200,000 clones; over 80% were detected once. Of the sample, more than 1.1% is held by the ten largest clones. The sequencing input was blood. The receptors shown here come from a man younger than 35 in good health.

This CDR3 reads CASSAEKPSEQYF. CDR3 in DNA: TGTGCCAGCAGTGCGGAAAAGCCCTCCGAGCAGTACTTC. The chain joins TRBV2 to TRBJ2-7, with unresolved D. CDR3 length: 13 residues. Germline lookup yields CDR1 SNHLY and CDR2 FYNNEI. With 4 bases removed from V and 6 bases from J, the gap between germline ends came to 13 bases. The variable domain in full, with the rest retrieved from reference TRBV2 and TRBJ2-7, is EPEVTQTPSHQVTQMGQEVILRCVPISNHLYFYWYRQILGQKVEFLVSFYNNEISEKSEIFDDQFSVERPDGSNFTLKIRSTKLEDSAMYFCASSAEKPSEQYFGPGTRLTVT.

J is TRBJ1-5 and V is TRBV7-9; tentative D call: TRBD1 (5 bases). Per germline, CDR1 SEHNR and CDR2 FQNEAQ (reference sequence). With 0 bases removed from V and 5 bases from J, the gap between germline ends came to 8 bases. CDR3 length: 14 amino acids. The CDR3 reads CASSLAVGDQPQHF. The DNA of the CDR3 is TGTGCCAGCAGCTTAGCAGTAGGGGATCAGCCCCAGCATTTT.

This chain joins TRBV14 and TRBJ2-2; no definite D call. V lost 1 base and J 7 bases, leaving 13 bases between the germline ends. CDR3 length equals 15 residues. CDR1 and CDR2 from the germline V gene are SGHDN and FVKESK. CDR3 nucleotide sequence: TGTGCCAGCAGCCAAGTCCTTCATAGTGGCGGGGAGCTGTTTTTT. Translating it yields CASSQVLHSGGELFF.

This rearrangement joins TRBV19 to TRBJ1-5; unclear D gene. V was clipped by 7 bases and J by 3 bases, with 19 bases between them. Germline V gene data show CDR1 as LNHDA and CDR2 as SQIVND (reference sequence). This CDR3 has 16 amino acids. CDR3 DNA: TGTGCCAGTACTCCATCGAGGGTTACGGTCAATCAGCCCCAGCATTTT. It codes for CASTPSRVTVNQPQHF.

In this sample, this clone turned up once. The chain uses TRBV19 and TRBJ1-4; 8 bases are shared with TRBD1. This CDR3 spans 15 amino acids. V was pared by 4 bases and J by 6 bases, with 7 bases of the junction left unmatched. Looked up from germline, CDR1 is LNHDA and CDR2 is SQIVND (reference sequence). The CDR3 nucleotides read TGTGCCAGTAGTAGCCGGACAGGGTACTATGAAAAACTGTTTTTT. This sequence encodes CASSSRTGYYEKLFF.

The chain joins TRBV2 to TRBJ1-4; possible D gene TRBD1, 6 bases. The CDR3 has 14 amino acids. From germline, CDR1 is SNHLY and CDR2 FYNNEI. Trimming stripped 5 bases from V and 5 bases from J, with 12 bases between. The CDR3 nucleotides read TGTGCCAGCAGTTACAGGGTCGCAAATGAAAAACTGTTTTTT. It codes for CASSYRVANEKLFF. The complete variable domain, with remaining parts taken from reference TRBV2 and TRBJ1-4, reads EPEVTQTPSHQVTQMGQEVILRCVPISNHLYFYWYRQILGQKVEFLVSFYNNEISEKSEIFDDQFSVERPDGSNFTLKIRSTKLEDSAMYFCASSYRVANEKLFFGSGTQLSVL.

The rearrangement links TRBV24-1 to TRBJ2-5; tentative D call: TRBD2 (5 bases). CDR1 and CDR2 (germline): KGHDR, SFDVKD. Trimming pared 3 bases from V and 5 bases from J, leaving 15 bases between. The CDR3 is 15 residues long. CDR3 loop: CATSDDVGGGETQYF. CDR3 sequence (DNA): TGTGCCACCAGTGATGATGTGGGCGGCGGGGAGACCCAGTACTTC.

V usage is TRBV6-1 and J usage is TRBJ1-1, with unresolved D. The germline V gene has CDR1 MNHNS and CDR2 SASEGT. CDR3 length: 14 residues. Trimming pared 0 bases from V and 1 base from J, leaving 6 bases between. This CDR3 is CASSEAPGNTEAFF. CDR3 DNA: TGTGCCAGCAGTGAAGCGCCGGGGAACACTGAAGCTTTCTTT.

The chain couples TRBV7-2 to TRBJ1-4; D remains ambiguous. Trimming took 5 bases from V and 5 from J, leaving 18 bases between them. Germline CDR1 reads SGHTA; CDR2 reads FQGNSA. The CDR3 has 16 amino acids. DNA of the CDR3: TGTGCCAGCAGCCCACTGCCCCGGCATCGCAATGAAAAACTGTTTTTT. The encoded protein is CASSPLPRHRNEKLFF.

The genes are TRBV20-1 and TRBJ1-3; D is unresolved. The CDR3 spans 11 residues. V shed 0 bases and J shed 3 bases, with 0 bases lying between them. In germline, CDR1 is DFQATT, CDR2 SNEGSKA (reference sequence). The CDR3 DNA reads TGCAGTGCTAGAGATGGAAACACCATATATTTT. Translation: CSARDGNTIYF.

CDR3: CASSLDTHLSYEQYF. The CDR3 DNA reads as TGCGCCAGCAGCTTGGACACCCACCTTTCCTACGAGCAGTACTTC. This sequence joins TRBV5-1 and TRBJ2-7, with D unresolved. The germline V gene encodes CDR1 SGHRS and CDR2 YFSETQ. V lost 0 bases and J 1 base, leaving 11 bases between the germline ends. The CDR3 loop spans 15 amino acids.

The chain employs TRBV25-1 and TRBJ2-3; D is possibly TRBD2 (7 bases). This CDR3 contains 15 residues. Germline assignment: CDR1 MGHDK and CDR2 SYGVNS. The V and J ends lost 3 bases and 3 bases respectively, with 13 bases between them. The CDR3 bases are TGTGCCAGCAGTGATTCGGGGGGCCCAACAGATACGCAGTATTTT. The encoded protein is CASSDSGGPTDTQYF.

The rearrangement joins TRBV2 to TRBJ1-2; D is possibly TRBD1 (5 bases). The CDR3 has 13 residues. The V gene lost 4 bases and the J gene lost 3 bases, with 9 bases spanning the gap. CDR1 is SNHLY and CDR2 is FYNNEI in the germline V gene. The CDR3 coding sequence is TGTGCCAGCAGTGGGGGGGATGACTATGGCTACACCTTC. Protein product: CASSGGDDYGYTF.

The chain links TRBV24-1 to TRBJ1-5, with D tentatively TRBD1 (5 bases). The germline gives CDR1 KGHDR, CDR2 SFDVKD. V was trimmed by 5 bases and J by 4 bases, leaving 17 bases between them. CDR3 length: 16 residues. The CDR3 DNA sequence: TGTGCCACCAGTGGTGGGGGTTCCTTGGGGAATCAGCCCCAGCATTTT. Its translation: CATSGGGSLGNQPQHF.

CDR3 protein: CASSLGAAMQSSYNEQFF. CDR3 nucleotides: TGCGCCAGCAGCTTGGGGGCAGCGATGCAGAGCTCCTACAATGAGCAGTTCTTC. The rearrangement uses TRBV5-1 and TRBJ2-1, with D unclear. Trimming stripped 0 bases from V and 0 bases from J, with 16 bases between. Germline assignment: CDR1 SGHRS and CDR2 YFSETQ. The CDR3 extends over 18 amino acids.

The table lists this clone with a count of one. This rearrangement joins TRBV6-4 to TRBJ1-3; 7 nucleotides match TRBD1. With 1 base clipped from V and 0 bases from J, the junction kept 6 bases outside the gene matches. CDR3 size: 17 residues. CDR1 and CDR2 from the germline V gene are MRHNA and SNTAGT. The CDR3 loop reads CASSDWGRGGSGNTIYF. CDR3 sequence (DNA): TGTGCCAGCAGTGACTGGGGCAGGGGGGGCTCTGGAAACACCATATATTTT.

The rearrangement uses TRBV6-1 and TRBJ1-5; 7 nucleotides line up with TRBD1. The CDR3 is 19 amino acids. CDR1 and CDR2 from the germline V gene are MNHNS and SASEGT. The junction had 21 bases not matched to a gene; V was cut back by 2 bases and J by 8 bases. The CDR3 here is CASSERGQHFWEGLEPQHF. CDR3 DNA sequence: TGTGCCAGCAGTGAAAGGGGACAGCATTTTTGGGAGGGGTTGGAGCCCCAGCATTTT.

Written as DNA, the CDR3 is TGTGCCAGCAGGAGAACGGGGGTTCCCTCCTACGAGCAGTACTTC. It translates to CASRRTGVPSYEQYF. The J gene is TRBJ2-7, the V gene TRBV28; weak D call: TRBD2 (6 bases). Per the germline V gene, CDR1 is MDHEN and CDR2 is SYDVKM. CDR3 size: 15 residues. The V end was cut by 6 bases, the J end by 0 bases, with 15 bases between.

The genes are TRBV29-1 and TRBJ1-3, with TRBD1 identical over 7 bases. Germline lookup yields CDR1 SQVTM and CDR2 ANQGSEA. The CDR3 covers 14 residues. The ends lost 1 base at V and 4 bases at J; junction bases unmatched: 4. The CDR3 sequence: CSVEGRQGGNTIYF. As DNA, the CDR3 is TGCAGCGTTGAAGGAAGACAGGGAGGAAACACCATATATTTT. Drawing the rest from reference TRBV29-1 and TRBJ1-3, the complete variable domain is SAVISQKPSRDICQRGTSLTIQCQVDSQVTMMFWYRQQPGQSLTLIATANQGSEATYESGFVIDKFPISRPNLTFSTLTVSNMSPEDSSIYLCSVEGRQGGNTIYFGEGSWLTVV.

This CDR3 is CATAPQGNDNEQFF. The CDR3 nucleotides are TGCGCCACCGCGCCCCAGGGGAACGACAATGAGCAGTTCTTC. The V and J genes are TRBV5-1 and TRBJ2-1; TRBD1 is a possible D gene (6 bases). Germline V lookup: CDR1 SGHRS, CDR2 YFSETQ. The CDR3 spans 14 residues. The V gene lost 9 bases and the J gene lost 5 bases, with 18 bases spanning the gap.

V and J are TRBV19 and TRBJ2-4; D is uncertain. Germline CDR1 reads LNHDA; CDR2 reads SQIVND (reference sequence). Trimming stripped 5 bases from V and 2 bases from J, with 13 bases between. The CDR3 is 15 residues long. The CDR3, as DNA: TGTGCCAGTAGTGTTCTGGAAACGACCAAAAACATTCAGTACTTC. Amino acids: CASSVLETTKNIQYF.

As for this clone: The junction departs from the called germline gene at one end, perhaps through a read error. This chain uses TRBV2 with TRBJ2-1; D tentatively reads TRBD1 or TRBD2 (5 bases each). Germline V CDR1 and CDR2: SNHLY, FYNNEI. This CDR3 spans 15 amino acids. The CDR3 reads CASSETRGGLTVHIF. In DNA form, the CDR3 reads TGTGCCAGCAGTGAGACAAGGGGCGGGCTGACCGTTCACATCTTC.

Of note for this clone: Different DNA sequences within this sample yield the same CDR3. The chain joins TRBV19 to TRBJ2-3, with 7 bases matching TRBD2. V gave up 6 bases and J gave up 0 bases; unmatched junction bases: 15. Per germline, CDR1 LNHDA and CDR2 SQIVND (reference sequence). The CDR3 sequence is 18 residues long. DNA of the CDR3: TGTGCCAGTAGCTTGGGGGTTGGGAGGGGACGGAGCACAGATACGCAGTATTTT. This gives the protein CASSLGVGRGRSTDTQYF.

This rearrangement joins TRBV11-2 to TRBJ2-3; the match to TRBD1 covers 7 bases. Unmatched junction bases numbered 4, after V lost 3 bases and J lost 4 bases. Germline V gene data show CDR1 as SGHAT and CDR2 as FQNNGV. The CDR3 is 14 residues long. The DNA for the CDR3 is TGTGCCAGCAGCTTGACAGGGATTCCAGATACGCAGTATTTT. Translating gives CASSLTGIPDTQYF.

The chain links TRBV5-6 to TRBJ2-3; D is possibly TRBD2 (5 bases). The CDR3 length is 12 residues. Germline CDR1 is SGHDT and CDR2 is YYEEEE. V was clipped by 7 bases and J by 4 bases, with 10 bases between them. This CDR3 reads CASQRGPDTQYF. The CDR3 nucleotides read TGTGCCAGCCAGAGAGGGCCAGATACGCAGTATTTT.

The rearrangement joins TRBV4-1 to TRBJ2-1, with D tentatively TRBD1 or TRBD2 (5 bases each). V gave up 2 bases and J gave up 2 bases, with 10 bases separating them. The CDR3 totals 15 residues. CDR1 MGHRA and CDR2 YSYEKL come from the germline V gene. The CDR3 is CASSQYWGTYNEQFF. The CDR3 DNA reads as TGCGCCAGCAGCCAATATTGGGGGACCTACAATGAGCAGTTCTTC.

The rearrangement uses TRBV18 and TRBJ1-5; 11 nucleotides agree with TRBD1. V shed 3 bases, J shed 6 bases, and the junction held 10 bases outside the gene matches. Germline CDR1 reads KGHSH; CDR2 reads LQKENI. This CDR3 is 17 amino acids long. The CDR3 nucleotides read TGTGCCAGCTCACCGATAGGACAGGGGGCGAGAAGTCAGCCCCAGCATTTT. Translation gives CASSPIGQGARSQPQHF.

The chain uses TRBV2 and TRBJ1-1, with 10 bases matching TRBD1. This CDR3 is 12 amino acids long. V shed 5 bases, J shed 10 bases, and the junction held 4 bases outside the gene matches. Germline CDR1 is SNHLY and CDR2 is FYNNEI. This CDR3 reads CASSLRDRGAFF. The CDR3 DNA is TGTGCCAGCAGTCTCCGGGACAGGGGAGCTTTCTTT.

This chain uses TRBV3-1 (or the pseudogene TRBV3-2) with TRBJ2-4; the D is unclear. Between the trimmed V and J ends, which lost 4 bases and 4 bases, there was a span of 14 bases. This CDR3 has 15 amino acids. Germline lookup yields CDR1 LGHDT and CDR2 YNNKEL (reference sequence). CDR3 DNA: TGTGCCAGCAGCCTACTGCTTCCCATAAAAAACATTCAGTACTTC. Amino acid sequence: CASSLLLPIKNIQYF.

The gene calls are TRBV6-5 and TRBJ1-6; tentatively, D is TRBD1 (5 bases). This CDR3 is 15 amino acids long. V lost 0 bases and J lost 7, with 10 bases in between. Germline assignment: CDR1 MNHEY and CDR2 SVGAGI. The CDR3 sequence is CASSYSGRPNSPLHF. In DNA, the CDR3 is TGTGCCAGCAGTTACTCGGGACGGCCGAATTCACCCCTCCACTTT.

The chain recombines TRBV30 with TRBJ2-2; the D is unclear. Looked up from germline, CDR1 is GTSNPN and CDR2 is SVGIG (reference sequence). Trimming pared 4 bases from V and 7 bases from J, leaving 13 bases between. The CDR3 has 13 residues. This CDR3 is CAWTYRAHGELFF. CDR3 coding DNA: TGTGCCTGGACCTATCGGGCCCACGGGGAGCTGTTTTTT. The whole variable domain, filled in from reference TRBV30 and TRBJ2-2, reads SQTIHQWPATLVQPVGSPLSLECTVEGTSNPNLYWYRQAAGRGLQLLFYSVGIGQISSEVPQNLSASRPQDRQFILSSKKLLLSDSGFYLCAWTYRAHGELFFGEGSRLTVL.

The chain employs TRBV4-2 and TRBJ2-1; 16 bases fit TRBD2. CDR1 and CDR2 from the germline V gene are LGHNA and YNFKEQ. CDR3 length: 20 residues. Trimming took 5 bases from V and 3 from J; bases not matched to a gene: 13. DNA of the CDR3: TGTGCCAGCAGCTACAAGGGCGGGACTAGCGGGGGGGAACTCTACAATGAGCAGTTCTTC. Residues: CASSYKGGTSGGELYNEQFF.